The 6 T cell receptor beta chains presented below share a single source sample, sequenced in a study of OX40 agonist ivuxolimab in advanced cancers. Sequenced by immunoSEQ multiplex PCR; TCRdb stores in-frame clones only, minus some. The sample holds tens of thousands of clones, about 87% seen once. Specimen: CD4+ or CD8+ T cells sorted from blood, collected in a trial of the OX40 agonist ivuxolimab. Every receptor here comes from an adult with an advanced solid tumor such as melanoma, head and neck, liver or kidney cancer.

The chain recombines TRBV28 with TRBJ1-1, with a tentative D call TRBD1 (6 bases). CDR3 size: 14 residues. Trimming removed 5 bases from V and 1 base from J, with 11 bases in between. The germline gives CDR1 MDHEN, CDR2 SYDVKM. The CDR3 nucleotides are TGTGCCAGCAGTCCAAACAGGGCGAACACTGAAGCTTTCTTT. As protein: CASSPNRANTEAFF. Based on the CDR3 plus reference TRBV28 and TRBJ1-1, the full variable domain is DVKVTQSSRYLVKRTGEKVFLECVQDMDHENMFWYRQDPGLGLRLIYFSYDVKMKEKGDIPEGYSVSREKKERFSLILESASTNQTSMYLCASSPNRANTEAFFGQGTRLTVV.

The V gene is TRBV2, the J gene TRBJ1-1; unclear D gene. Trimming left V 6 bases short and J 0 bases short, with 5 bases between. Germline V gives CDR1 SNHLY, CDR2 FYNNEI. The CDR3 is made up of 12 amino acids. The CDR3 region has the DNA TGTGCCAGCAGAGACATGAACACTGAAGCTTTCTTT. This codes for CASRDMNTEAFF.

This rearrangement joins TRBV7-2 to TRBJ1-6; no definite D call. Germline V gene data show CDR1 as SGHTA and CDR2 as FQGNSA. Trimming removed 4 bases from V and 4 bases from J, with 11 bases in between. The CDR3 contains 15 residues. The CDR3, as DNA: TGTGCCAGCAGCTCGGACGGACTGTATAATTCACCCCTCCACTTT. Its protein product is CASSSDGLYNSPLHF.

V is TRBV9 and J is TRBJ2-7; TRBD1 is a possible D gene (6 bases). Germline-derived CDR1 and CDR2 are SGDLS and YYNGEE. V was clipped by 3 bases and J by 2 bases, with 9 bases between them. The CDR3 totals 13 residues. CDR3 loop: CASSADRTYEQYF. As DNA, the CDR3 is TGTGCCAGCAGCGCCGACAGGACCTACGAGCAGTACTTC.

The chain uses TRBV5-1 and TRBJ2-7; D possibly corresponds to TRBD1 (5 bases). The CDR3 length is 15 residues. Deletions cut 0 bases from V and 3 bases from J, with 13 bases between. Per germline, CDR1 SGHRS and CDR2 YFSETQ. As DNA, the CDR3 is TGCGCCAGCAGCTTGGTGGGGCCGTTACTCTACGAGCAGTACTTC. Residues: CASSLVGPLLYEQYF.

The V gene is TRBV18, the J gene TRBJ1-3, with 9 bases lining up with TRBD1. The trim removed 6 bases at V and 3 bases at J, leaving 0 bases unmatched. The CDR3 is 13 amino acids. The V gene's germline CDR1 is KGHSH and CDR2 LQKENI. In DNA form, the CDR3 reads TGTGCCAGCTCGACAGGGGGTGGAAACACCATATATTTT. As protein: CASSTGGGNTIYF.